Listed below are T cell receptor beta chains from one sample, sequenced in a study of T cell responses to AZD1222 COVID-19 vaccine. Using immunoSEQ multiplex PCR, the repertoire was profiled, and TCRdb retains in-frame clones only, with some absent. The table records roughly 120,000 clones, more than 85% of them present only once. The specimen comprised peripheral blood, sampled 28 days after the second AZD1222 dose. The receptors come from an adult who received the AZD1222 COVID-19 vaccine. CDR3s include the opening cysteine and the closing phenylalanine or tryptophan. D genes are given only for firm matches. For some rows the clone size is stated as once, few or many, or as a class when expanded; others skip it.

>.|TRBJ2-1|.|TRBV14
TGTGCCAGCAGCCAAGGTGGGGAGGAGGATGAGCAGTTCTTC
CASSQGGEEDEQFF
>.|TRBJ2-7|once|TRBV13
TGTGCCAGCAGCTTAGAGGAGCTGCTCCGGGGGCCCTCCTACGAGCAGTACTTC
CASSLEELLRGPSYEQYF
>TRBD1|TRBJ1-1|.|TRBV5-1
TGCGCCAGCAGCTTGAGGGGGCCGCTCGACACTGAAGCTTTCTTT
CASSLRGPLDTEAFF
>TRBD1|TRBJ2-7|.|TRBV27
TGTGCCAGCAGTATAACAGGGGTTGGGTCCTACGAGCAGTACTTC
CASSITGVGSYEQYF
>TRBD1|TRBJ2-5|once|TRBV7-6
TGTGCCAGCAGCTCTTTTTCGGGACAGGGGGAGACCCAGTACTTC
CASSSFSGQGETQYF
>.|TRBJ1-5|few|TRBV7-8
TGTGCCAGCAGCGCCCAGGGGAACAAAGCTCAGCCCCAGCATTTT
CASSAQGNKAQPQHF
>.|TRBJ1-5|.|TRBV7-2
TGTGCCAGCAGCCCAAAGGGGGGTCAGCCCCAGCATTTT
CASSPKGGQPQHF
>.|TRBJ2-3|.|TRBV11-2
TGTGCCAGCAGCAGAGACGTGGATACGCAGTATTTT
CASSRDVDTQYF
>.|TRBJ1-1|.|TRBV9
TGTGCCAGCAGCCCCCGGACAGACCCGAACACTGAAGCTTTCTTT
CASSPRTDPNTEAFF
>.|TRBJ1-4|.|TRBV9
TGTGCCAGCAGCGTAGCAGGGACTGTTAATGAAAAACTGTTTTTT
CASSVAGTVNEKLFF
>.|TRBJ1-5|once|TRBV7-2
TGTGCCAGCAGCTCTGTCGGTTATAGCAATCAGCCCCAGCATTTT
CASSSVGYSNQPQHF
>TRBD1|TRBJ1-4|medium-sized|TRBV4-3
TGCGCCAGCAGCTCCACAACGGGGACAGGGGGGGAAAAACTGTTTTTT
CASSSTTGTGGEKLFF
>.|TRBJ2-1|.|TRBV2
TGTGCCAGCAGCCGGATGCAGGGAATCAATGAGCAGTTCTTC
CASSRMQGINEQFF
>.|TRBJ1-1|.|TRBV7-8
TGTGCCAGCAGCTTAGCGGTGTCGTTCGGGAACACTGAAGCTTTCTTT
CASSLAVSFGNTEAFF
>TRBD1|TRBJ1-2|.|TRBV4-2
TGTGCCAGCAGCCAAAATCTTGGACAGGGGAGCTATGGCTACACCTTC
CASSQNLGQGSYGYTF
>.|TRBJ2-4|.|TRBV18
TGTGCCAGCTCACCACGCGGGACGTTGAGGGATATTCAGTACTTC
CASSPRGTLRDIQYF
>.|TRBJ2-3|.|TRBV4-3
TGCGCCAGCAGCCAAGAAAGCCCTACCCCGGATACGCAGTATTTT
CASSQESPTPDTQYF
>TRBD1|TRBJ1-3|.|TRBV2
TGTGCCAGCAGTCCCGGGACAGGGGCTGGAAACACCATATATTTT
CASSPGTGAGNTIYF
>.|TRBJ1-2|.|TRBV6-5
TGTGCCAGTCGACGGACAGTTAACTATGGCTACACCTTC
CASRRTVNYGYTF
>.|TRBJ2-2|.|TRBV11-3
TGTGCCAGCAGCCTTACAGGGTCCACCGGGGAGCTGTTTTTT
CASSLTGSTGELFF
>.|TRBJ2-7|.|TRBV5-6
TGTGCCAGCAGCTTTTCGGCCAGAAAATCCTACGAGCAGTACTTC
CASSFSARKSYEQYF
>.|TRBJ1-6|.|TRBV3-1/TRBV3-2
TGTGCCAGCAGCCAAGCGGAGAGCCATTCACCCCTCCACTTT
CASSQAESHSPLHF